The T cell receptor beta chain described here comes from a study of T-cell reconstitution after alpha-beta-depleted transplantation in children. The study's findings and limits: Surviving recipient T cells and intrathymic progenitors accounted for some patients' high TCRbeta diversity at day 60.

Per germline, CDR1 SQVTM and CDR2 ANQGSEA. Losses at the gene ends were 4 bases for V and 7 bases for J; bases not matched to a gene: 2. This CDR3 is built from 12 residues. During its preparation, the TCRbeta library received unique molecular identifiers. A single record per CDR3 protein comes from TCRdb applying MiXCR to the PCR reads. The sample consists of hundreds of thousands of distinct CDR3 sequences, around 13% of them appearing once. Note on this clonotype: Its antigen is not known.

This sequence was found in a male patient younger than 18 who had a stem cell transplant for acute myeloid leukemia, so the T cells may come from the graft donor. Sample: PBMCs, mostly from graft donor cells, taken 360 days after TCRalphabeta/CD19-depleted stem cell transplant. This chain joins TRBV29-1 and TRBJ1-4, with TRBD1 matching over 8 bases. CDR3 in DNA: TGCAGCGTTGTGACAGGGGTTGAAAAACTGTTTTTT. Its translation: CSVVTGVEKLFF.